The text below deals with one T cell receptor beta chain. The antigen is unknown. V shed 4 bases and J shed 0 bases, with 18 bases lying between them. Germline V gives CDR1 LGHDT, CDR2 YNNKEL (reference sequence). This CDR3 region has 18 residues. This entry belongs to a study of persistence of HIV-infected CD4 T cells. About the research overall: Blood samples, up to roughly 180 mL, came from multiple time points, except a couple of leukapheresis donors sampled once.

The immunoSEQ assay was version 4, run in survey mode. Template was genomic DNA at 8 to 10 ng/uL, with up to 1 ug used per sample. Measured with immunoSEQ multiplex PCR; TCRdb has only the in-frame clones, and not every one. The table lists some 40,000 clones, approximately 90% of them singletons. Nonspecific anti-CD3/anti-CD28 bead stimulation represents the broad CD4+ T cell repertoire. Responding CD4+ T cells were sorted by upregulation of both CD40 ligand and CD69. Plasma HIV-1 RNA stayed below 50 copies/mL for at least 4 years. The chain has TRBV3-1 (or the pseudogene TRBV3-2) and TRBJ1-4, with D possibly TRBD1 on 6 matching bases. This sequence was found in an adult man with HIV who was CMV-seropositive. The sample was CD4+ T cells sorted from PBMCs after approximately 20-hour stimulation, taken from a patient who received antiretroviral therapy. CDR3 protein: CASSPLWGRGATNEKLFF. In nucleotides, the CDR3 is TGTGCCAGCAGCCCTCTGTGGGGGCGGGGGGCAACTAATGAAAAACTGTTTTTT.